A single sample gave rise to the 28 T cell receptor beta chains below, sequenced in a study of response to subunit inactivated influenza vaccine. TCRdb independently ran MiXCR on the RT-PCR reads; one entry per CDR3 protein. Of around 790,000 distinct CDR3 sequences detected, 21% appear once; the ten largest clones hold roughly 10%. This sample comprised PBMCs from blood, obtained 4 to 6 days after vaccination. Receptors originate from a man aged 50-59 years who received an inactivated influenza vaccine.

The V and J genes are TRBV30 and TRBJ1-6, with D uncertain. This CDR3 comprises 15 residues. V was shortened by 3 bases and J by 7 bases, with 16 bases between the two germline ends. Germline V gene sequence: CDR1 GTSNPN, CDR2 SVGIG (reference sequence). CDR3 nucleotides: TGTGCCTGGAGAGCCTTCGGGGTTGGAAATTCACCCCTCCACTTT. Its protein product is CAWRAFGVGNSPLHF.

The chain uses TRBV10-1 and TRBJ2-3; D gene unclear. There are 13 residues in the CDR3. V was trimmed by 4 bases and J by 8 bases, leaving 13 bases between them. CDR1 is WNHNN and CDR2 is SYGVQD in the germline V gene (reference sequence). CDR3 in amino acids: CASSADPQATQYF. The CDR3 DNA is TGCGCCAGCAGTGCTGACCCGCAGGCTACGCAGTATTTT.

The rearrangement joins TRBV10-2 to TRBJ2-3, with 7 bases that match TRBD1. Germline V CDR1 and CDR2: WSHSY, SAAADI. The CDR3 is 15 amino acids. The V gene end was trimmed by 6 bases and the J gene end by 1 base; junction bases not matched to a gene: 7. Here the CDR3 reads CASRADRARTDTQYF. CDR3 coding DNA: TGCGCCAGCAGAGCCGACAGGGCCCGCACAGATACGCAGTATTTT.

The chain recombines TRBV27 with TRBJ2-7; no clear D. The CDR3 extends over 14 amino acids. V lost 8 bases and J 3 bases, leaving 17 bases between the germline ends. Per germline, CDR1 MNHEY and CDR2 SMNVEV (reference sequence). The CDR3: CASRAQAGDYEQYF. The CDR3, as DNA: TGTGCCAGCCGGGCGCAGGCAGGCGACTACGAGCAGTACTTC.

This CDR3 is CASSYVPATQETQYF. CDR3 nucleotide sequence: TGTGCCAGCAGTTACGTGCCAGCCACCCAAGAGACCCAGTACTTC. The V and J genes are TRBV6-2 or TRBV6-3 and TRBJ2-5; D not resolved. The CDR3 is 15 amino acids. Trimming pared 2 bases from V and 1 base from J, leaving 11 bases between. Germline assignment: CDR1 MNHEY and CDR2 SVGEGT.

The V gene is TRBV11-2, the J gene TRBJ2-1; 7 nucleotides agree with TRBD2. Trimming cost V 5 bases and J 7 bases; bases outside gene matches: 14. The CDR3 is made up of 16 amino acids. Germline V gives CDR1 SGHAT, CDR2 FQNNGV. The CDR3 region has the DNA TGTGCCAGCAGCGGGAGAAGCGGGGAGGGGTGGAATGAGCAGTTCTTC. Translated, it gives CASSGRSGEGWNEQFF.

This chain uses TRBV6-2 or TRBV6-3 with TRBJ2-4, with 8 nucleotides matching TRBD1. The CDR3 has 18 amino acids. Unmatched junction bases numbered 7, after V lost 0 bases and J lost 0 bases. Per germline, CDR1 MNHEY and CDR2 SVGEGT. The CDR3 bases are TGTGCCAGCAGTTACTCCCGGGACAGGCCTATAGCCAAAAACATTCAGTACTTC. It is translated as CASSYSRDRPIAKNIQYF.

V is TRBV20-1 and J is TRBJ1-2; 9 positions agree with TRBD1. There are 13 residues in the CDR3. Germline V CDR1 and CDR2: DFQATT, SNEGSKA (reference sequence). Unmatched junction bases numbered 3, after V lost 5 bases and J lost 2 bases. The CDR3 DNA is TGCAGTGCTTCCGGGACAGGGAACTATGGCTACACCTTC. Translated: CSASGTGNYGYTF.

The CDR3 nucleotides read TGTGCCAGCAGCTCTCAGGGTAGAGGAGGGGTGCAGTATTTT. Translation gives CASSSQGRGGVQYF. The chain employs TRBV7-2 and TRBJ2-3; D possibly corresponds to TRBD2 (6 bases). CDR3 length equals 14 residues. Germline V gene lookup returns CDR1 SGHTA and CDR2 FQGNSA. The V end lost 4 bases, the J end lost 11 bases, and 19 bases lay between the germline ends.

The chain joins TRBV6-2 or TRBV6-3 to TRBJ2-7, with 10 nucleotides matching TRBD1. After removal of 6 bases from V and 6 bases from J, the junction contained 2 bases not matched to a gene. The germline gives CDR1 MNHEY, CDR2 SVGEGT. The CDR3 has 12 residues. The CDR3 nucleotides are TGTGCCAGCAGAAGACAGGGGGCCGAGCAGTACTTC. Translation gives CASRRQGAEQYF.

The chain has TRBV7-3 and TRBJ2-3; 9 nucleotides line up with TRBD2. Germline CDR1 SGHTA, CDR2 FQGTGA. The CDR3 has 16 amino acids. V lost 2 bases, J lost 3 bases, and 6 bases stayed unmatched. CDR3 residues: CASSLRAGGPTDTQYF. Here the CDR3 DNA reads TGTGCCAGCAGCTTACGGGCGGGAGGGCCTACAGATACGCAGTATTTT. Together with reference TRBV7-3 and TRBJ2-3, the CDR3 gives the full variable domain: GAGVSQTPSNKVTEKGKYVELRCDPISGHTALYWYRQSLGQGPEFLIYFQGTGAADDSGLPNDRFFAVRPEGSVSTLKIQRTERGDSAVYLCASSLRAGGPTDTQYFGPGTRLTVL.

This clonotype has just a few counts. The rearrangement uses TRBV3-1 and TRBJ2-7; D unresolved. This CDR3 has 12 residues. Germline V gene data show CDR1 as LGHDT and CDR2 as YNNKEL (reference sequence). The ends were cut back, 3 bases at V and 2 bases at J, with 5 bases in the middle. The CDR3 loop is CASSQAAYEQYF. The CDR3 DNA sequence: TGTGCCAGCAGCCAGGCCGCCTACGAGCAGTACTTC.

The sample holds many counts of this clonotype. The chain recombines TRBV15 with TRBJ2-7; D may be TRBD1 (6 bases). The CDR3 spans 14 residues. Germline CDR1 and CDR2: LNHNV and YYDKDF (reference sequence). The ends were cut back, 0 bases at V and 7 bases at J, with 13 bases in the middle. The CDR3 loop is CATSREGRGREQYF. The CDR3 nucleotides read TGTGCCACCAGCAGAGAGGGCAGGGGACGGGAGCAGTACTTC.

The chain employs TRBV6-2 or TRBV6-3 and TRBJ2-7; 7 nucleotides agree with TRBD2. The CDR3 is 14 residues long. The germline CDR1 and CDR2 sequences are MNHEY and SVGEGT. V lost 8 bases, J lost 7 bases, and 14 bases stayed unmatched. The CDR3 loop is CASGTQRGRREQYF. The CDR3 nucleotides are TGTGCCAGCGGAACACAGCGGGGTCGGAGGGAGCAGTACTTC.

This clonotype was counted between two and nine times. The chain combines TRBV29-1 with TRBJ2-7, with 8 bases fitting TRBD1. V lost 4 bases, J lost 5 bases, and 7 bases stayed unmatched. The CDR3 sequence is 13 residues long. Germline-derived CDR1 and CDR2 are SQVTM and ANQGSEA. The DNA of the CDR3 is TGCAGCGTTGGCGGGGCAGGGGGCAACGAGCAGTACTTC. Translated: CSVGGAGGNEQYF.

J is TRBJ2-7 and V is TRBV28; no clear D gene. V lost 6 bases and J lost 7, with 16 bases in between. Germline CDR1 MDHEN, CDR2 SYDVKM. This CDR3 is built from 13 residues. CDR3 in amino acids: CASRGWSTGEQYF. CDR3 DNA: TGTGCCAGCAGGGGTTGGTCCACGGGTGAGCAGTACTTC. The whole variable domain, filled in from reference TRBV28 and TRBJ2-7, reads DVKVTQSSRYLVKRTGEKVFLECVQDMDHENMFWYRQDPGLGLRLIYFSYDVKMKEKGDIPEGYSVSREKKERFSLILESASTNQTSMYLCASRGWSTGEQYFGPGTRLTVT.

The chain is built from TRBV12-3 or TRBV12-4 and TRBJ2-1, with TRBD2 matching over 10 bases. The CDR3 spans 16 residues. J lost 0 bases, V lost 5 bases, and 4 bases had no gene match. The DNA of the CDR3 is TGTGCCAGCAGTCGCTCTAGCGGGAGCTCCTACAATGAGCAGTTCTTC. Translation: CASSRSSGSSYNEQFF.

This clonotype occurred a few times. The rearrangement uses TRBV25-1 and TRBJ2-1; perhaps TRBD2 as D (5 bases). This CDR3 contains 16 residues. Per germline, CDR1 MGHDK and CDR2 SYGVNS. Trimming shortened V by 3 bases and J by 5 bases, and 17 bases separated the two germline ends. The CDR3 loop reads CASSDNRGAFNNEQFF. The CDR3 nucleotides read TGTGCCAGCAGTGACAACCGGGGAGCATTCAACAATGAGCAGTTCTTC.

The DNA of the CDR3 is TGTGCCAGCAGCCCTGGACAGGGGGCCCCGAGCTCCCATGGCTACACCTTC. Residues: CASSPGQGAPSSHGYTF. The gene calls are TRBV7-2 and TRBJ1-2; TRBD1 matches 11 bases. The CDR3 extends over 17 amino acids. After removal of 5 bases from V and 6 bases from J, the junction contained 14 bases not matched to a gene. From germline, CDR1 is SGHTA and CDR2 FQGNSA.

The gene calls are TRBV11-2 and TRBJ2-5, with D hard to call. The CDR3 extends over 15 amino acids. Trimming stripped 2 bases from V and 1 base from J, with 11 bases between. Germline V gives CDR1 SGHAT, CDR2 FQNNGV. For the CDR3, the DNA is TGTGCCAGCAGCTTAAACGGGCGGACCCAAGAGACCCAGTACTTC. This gives the protein CASSLNGRTQETQYF. The whole variable domain, filled in from reference TRBV11-2 and TRBJ2-5, reads EAGVAQSPRYKIIEKRQSVAFWCNPISGHATLYWYQQILGQGPKLLIQFQNNGVVDDSQLPKDRFSAERLKGVDSTLKIQPAKLEDSAVYLCASSLNGRTQETQYFGPGTRLLVL.

This clonotype occurred a few times. In nucleotides, the CDR3 is TGTGCCAGCAGCGCAGATTGGGGTGCCCGCTCCTCCTACGAGCAGTACTTC. Translated: CASSADWGARSSYEQYF. The chain employs TRBV7-9 and TRBJ2-7; D not certain. Germline V gene sequence: CDR1 SEHNR, CDR2 FQNEAQ (reference sequence). Trimming cost V 5 bases and J 0 bases, with 20 bases left between them. This CDR3 contains 17 residues.

This clonotype was detected only a few times. The CDR3 sequence: CASSQEWIQGTDTQYF. CDR3 bases: TGTGCCAGCAGCCAAGAGTGGATACAAGGCACAGATACGCAGTATTTT. The chain uses TRBV14 and TRBJ2-3; D is uncertain. Germline CDR1 reads SGHDN; CDR2 reads FVKESK. V lost 0 bases and J 1 base, leaving 11 bases between the germline ends. The CDR3 consists of 16 residues.

Points on this clonotype: Compared with germline, one end of the junction differs, possibly owing to a read error. The V call is TRBV5-5, the J call TRBJ2-3; weak D call: TRBD2 (6 bases). The length of the CDR3 is 15 residues. Germline CDR1 is SGHKS and CDR2 is YYEKEE (reference sequence). This CDR3 reads CASSLFPREADTQCF. In nucleotides, the CDR3 is TGTGCCAGCAGCTTGTTCCCCAGGGAGGCAGATACGCAGTGTTTT.

Ten or more counts support this clonotype. V usage is TRBV7-9 and J usage is TRBJ2-1; TRBD2 aligns across 7 bases. This CDR3 contains 16 residues. The ends lost 1 base at V and 0 bases at J; junction bases unmatched: 3. Germline loops: CDR1 SEHNR, CDR2 FQNEAQ (reference sequence). This CDR3 reads CASSLVSGGSYNEQFF. For the CDR3, the DNA is TGTGCCAGCAGCTTAGTTTCGGGAGGCTCCTACAATGAGCAGTTCTTC.

CDR3 amino acids: CASAAGAYNEQFF. The CDR3 DNA is TGCGCCAGCGCGGCGGGGGCATACAATGAGCAGTTCTTC. The rearrangement links TRBV5-1 to TRBJ2-1; possible D gene TRBD2, 7 bases. Looked up from germline, CDR1 is SGHRS and CDR2 is YFSETQ. Trimming shortened V by 7 bases and J by 4 bases, and 12 bases separated the two germline ends. This CDR3 contains 13 residues.

This clonotype was recorded a few times. The V call is TRBV20-1, the J call TRBJ1-5; the match to TRBD1 covers 9 bases. The CDR3 totals 14 residues. From germline, CDR1 is DFQATT and CDR2 SNEGSKA (reference sequence). Trimming removed 6 bases from V and 2 bases from J; junction bases left unmatched: 5. The CDR3 bases are TGCAGTGCCCACCGGGACAGGGGCAATCAGCCCCAGCATTTT. This gives the protein CSAHRDRGNQPQHF.

The J gene is TRBJ1-4, the V gene TRBV6-5, with D perhaps matching TRBD1 (5 bases). Germline V gene sequence: CDR1 MNHEY, CDR2 SVGAGI. The CDR3 is 14 amino acids. V lost 2 bases to trimming and J lost 8 bases, with 12 bases between them. CDR3 loop: CASSYRGVREKLFF. In DNA form, the CDR3 reads TGTGCCAGCAGTTACAGGGGAGTTAGGGAAAAACTGTTTTTT.

As regards this clonotype: This may be a read error: a much more frequent sequence differs by one nucleotide. The V gene is TRBV5-1, the J gene TRBJ2-5; 7 bases are shared with TRBD1. The CDR3 sequence is 14 residues long. J lost 3 bases, V lost 4 bases, and 6 bases had no gene match. Germline loops: CDR1 SGHRS, CDR2 YFSETQ. The CDR3 sequence is CASSPTGTEETQYF. CDR3 DNA sequence: TGCGCCAGCAGCCCAACCGGGACAGAAGAGACCCAGTACTTC.